This entry features one T cell receptor beta chain sequence. Other DNA sequences in the sample encode the same CDR3. Under the authors' procedure: Amplification from reference gene primers served as the basis for estimated nucleated cell counts. Assay used: immunoSEQ multiplex PCR; TCRdb lists only in-frame clones, some missing. V, J and clone size are those of that table, while D and trimming were read from the DNA. Of hundreds of thousands of clones in the sample, 70% to 85% were seen once. The data belong to a study of blood T cell repertoires in COVID-19. Across the study: Whether acute or convalescent, the COVID-19 samples came from the United States, Italy and Spain. The analysed material was cDNA or gDNA that came from T cells, B-cell-depleted T cells, or PBMCs.

Per the germline V gene, CDR1 is LGHDT and CDR2 is YNNKEL (reference sequence). The CDR3 loop spans 13 amino acids. With 1 base removed from V and 5 bases from J, the gap between germline ends came to 8 bases. The TCR originated in a woman older than 75 with acute or convalescent COVID-19. The chain employs TRBV3-1 (or the pseudogene TRBV3-2) and TRBJ2-5, with D possibly being TRBD2 (6 bases). Input material: peripheral blood. In DNA form, the CDR3 reads TGTGCCAGCAGCCAAGGCGCGGGGGAGACCCAGTACTTC. Its protein product is CASSQGAGETQYF.